This T cell receptor (beta chain) was documented in a study of read filtering for tumor transcriptome and immune sequencing. Across the study: Transcriptome libraries were built from DNase-treated RNA. RNA-seq yielded only roughly 75 to 1273 TCR reads, IR-seq about 4.05 to 10.27 million.

This clonotype was found many times. The library was built from about 400 ng RNA with molecular barcoded adaptors for alpha/delta and beta/gamma chains. TCRdb reprocessed the reads with MiXCR, giving one entry per CDR3 protein. Found here are 85,000 or so distinct CDR3 sequences, 12% of them singletons; the top ten hold 15%. Germline V gene sequence: CDR1 SGHAT, CDR2 FQDESV (reference sequence). V was pared by 6 bases and J by 8 bases, with 16 bases between. The CDR3 sequence is 14 residues long. The chain joins TRBV11-1 to TRBJ1-4; tentative D call: TRBD1 (6 bases). The clonotype originates from a donor aged 40 or over with multiple myeloma. Sequencing was done on a sample of a population of CD138-negative cells sorted from bone marrow. The CDR3, as DNA: TGTGCCAGCAGTCGGGACAACGGAGGGGAAAAACTGTTTTTT. Translated, it gives CASSRDNGGEKLFF.